This entry is about one T cell receptor (beta chain). No antigen is known for it. The trim removed 6 bases at V and 3 bases at J, leaving 5 bases unmatched. CDR1 is SQVTM, CDR2 ANQGSEA, per germline. The CDR3 is made up of 14 amino acids. The PCR used 60 Vbeta and 13 Jbeta primers. Produced via immunoSEQ multiplex PCR; TCRdb's table is partial and in-frame only. The sample table sets out about 140,000 clones. The data were obtained in a study of cytomegalovirus exposure and HLA in healthy donors. Study results and caveats: In a later analysis, the majority of CMV-associated beta chains seemingly showed HLA restriction.

The sequenced material came from PBMCs. V gene TRBV29-1 combines with J gene TRBJ2-2, with 9 nucleotides matching TRBD1. This TCR was recovered from a man aged 40-49 years in good health and CMV-seronegative. CDR3 nucleotide sequence: TGCAGCGTACCGACAGGGGGAGACACCGGGGAGCTGTTTTTT. Its protein product is CSVPTGGDTGELFF.